This T cell receptor beta chain was captured by sequencing in a study of blood T cell repertoires in COVID-19. About the research overall: Specimens from acute and convalescent COVID-19 originated in the United States, Italy and Spain. Nucleic acid was either cDNA or gDNA, and it came from T cells, B-cell-depleted T cells, or PBMCs.

In the original processing: The assay estimated nucleated cells by amplifying reference gene primers. Measured with immunoSEQ multiplex PCR; TCRdb has only the in-frame clones, and not every one. V, J and clone size are taken as reported in that table, and D and trimming were inferred from the DNA itself. The sample comprises around 250,000 clones, over 70% of which are singletons, and around 8.9% rests with the top ten. Germline V gene sequence: CDR1 MNHEY, CDR2 SVGAGI. J was trimmed by 2 bases and V by 5 bases; bases with no gene match: 4. The CDR3 length is 15 residues. The chain combines TRBV6-5 with TRBJ1-5, with TRBD1 identical over 9 bases. This TCR was sampled from a man between 35 and 55 years old with active or convalescent COVID-19. What was sequenced was peripheral blood. The CDR3 protein is CASSRTGEGNQPQHF. CDR3 DNA: TGTGCCAGCAGTCGGACAGGGGAAGGCAATCAGCCCCAGCATTTT.